Below, 23 T cell receptor beta chains from the same sample are listed, as sequenced in a study of patients and donors after allogeneic stem cell transplantation. TCRdb ran MiXCR on the RT-PCR reads and lists one entry per CDR3 protein. The table includes 410,000 or so distinct CDR3 sequences, about a sixth detected once. Sequencing was carried out using blood, either unsorted or a sorted T cell fraction (not recorded which). The source of these receptors is a human donor who was either an allogeneic HSCT recipient or a stem cell or donor lymphocyte infusion donor (not recorded which). It is not recorded whose cells these are; they may come from a transplant donor.

The CDR3 nucleotides read TGTGCCAGCAGCTCGGGACAGGGGCGCCACACCTTC. Translation: CASSSGQGRHTF. This chain connects TRBV7-3 to TRBJ1-2; 10 bases fit TRBD1. The CDR3 contains 12 residues. Germline V gene lookup returns CDR1 SGHTA and CDR2 FQGTGA. V lost 4 bases and J lost 12; bases outside the gene matches: 5. The variable domain in full, completed from reference TRBV7-3 and TRBJ1-2, reads GAGVSQTPSNKVTEKGKYVELRCDPISGHTALYWYRQSLGQGPEFLIYFQGTGAADDSGLPNDRFFAVRPEGSVSTLKIQRTERGDSAVYLCASSSGQGRHTFGSGTRLTVV.

There are a few counts of this clonotype. The genes are TRBV6-1 and TRBJ2-1; 10 bases fit TRBD2. CDR3 length: 14 residues. The V gene end was trimmed by 4 bases and the J gene end by 10 bases; junction bases not matched to a gene: 7. Germline V gives CDR1 MNHNS, CDR2 SASEGT. The CDR3 nucleotides are TGTGCCAGCAGTGGGAGCGGGGGGGCCGGAGAGCAGTTCTTC. Encoded protein: CASSGSGGAGEQFF.

The DNA of the CDR3 is TGTGCCAGCAGGCCCGGACGGAGTGAGCAGTTCTTC. It translates to CASRPGRSEQFF. The chain uses TRBV7-8 and TRBJ2-1; D unclear. The length of the CDR3 is 12 residues. CDR1 is SGHVS, CDR2 FQNEAQ, per germline. V shed 6 bases and J shed 9 bases, with 12 bases lying between them.

This clonotype showed up just a few times. This chain joins TRBV7-2 and TRBJ1-2; D is unresolved. CDR1 and CDR2 (germline): SGHTA, FQGNSA. The CDR3 spans 14 residues. The V end was cut by 1 base, the J end by 6 bases, with 12 bases between. CDR3 amino acids: CASSLEGPRNGYTF. DNA of the CDR3: TGTGCCAGCAGCTTAGAGGGCCCTCGGAATGGCTACACCTTC.

The CDR3 reads CASSFLSGAFNEQFF. The DNA for the CDR3 is TGTGCCAGCAGCTTTCTTAGCGGGGCGTTTAATGAGCAGTTCTTC. The V call is TRBV5-6, the J call TRBJ2-1; the match to TRBD2 covers 8 bases. This CDR3 has 15 residues. V shed 2 bases and J 7 bases; nucleotides not matched to a gene: 8. Germline-derived CDR1 and CDR2 are SGHDT and YYEEEE. Looking up the rest from reference TRBV5-6 and TRBJ2-1 gives the full variable domain: DAGVTQSPTHLIKTRGQQVTLRCSPKSGHDTVSWYQQALGQGPQFIFQYYEEEERQRGNFPDRFSGHQFPNYSSELNVNALLLGDSALYLCASSFLSGAFNEQFFGPGTRLTVL.

The chain is built from TRBV7-3 and TRBJ2-3, with 14 bases lining up with TRBD2. Germline CDR1 SGHTA, CDR2 FQGTGA. Germline trimming cut 5 bases from V and 3 bases from J; bases unmatched to any gene: 4. This CDR3 is built from 16 residues. Here the CDR3 reads CASSEGLAGGTDTQYF. DNA of the CDR3: TGTGCCAGCAGCGAAGGACTAGCGGGGGGTACAGATACGCAGTATTTT.

V and J are TRBV5-1 and TRBJ2-2; D is unresolved. The V gene's germline CDR1 is SGHRS and CDR2 YFSETQ. The CDR3 has 15 residues. The V and J ends lost 4 bases and 6 bases respectively, with 16 bases between them. The CDR3 region is CASSPEGRTAGELFF. The DNA for the CDR3 is TGCGCCAGCAGCCCTGAAGGTCGGACCGCCGGGGAGCTGTTTTTT. Combining the CDR3 with reference TRBV5-1 and TRBJ2-2 gives the whole variable domain KAGVTQTPRYLIKTRGQQVTLSCSPISGHRSVSWYQQTPGQGLQFLFEYFSETQRNKGNFPGRFSGRQFSNSRSEMNVSTLELGDSALYLCASSPEGRTAGELFFGEGSRLTVL.

This chain links TRBV24-1 with TRBJ1-5; perhaps TRBD1 as D (5 bases). The V gene's germline CDR1 is KGHDR and CDR2 SFDVKD. Trimming took off 5 bases at V and 5 bases at J, with 12 bases between the two ends. The CDR3 totals 14 residues. The CDR3 region has the DNA TGTGCCACCAGTGGCCGGGACCGAGATCAGCCCCAGCATTTT. Translated, it gives CATSGRDRDQPQHF.

This clonotype has just a few counts. V usage is TRBV6-5 and J usage is TRBJ2-6; possibly TRBD1 for D (6 bases). The CDR3 is 17 residues long. V was pared by 1 base and J by 4 bases, with 14 bases between. CDR1 is MNHEY and CDR2 is SVGAGI in the germline V gene. The CDR3 DNA reads TGTGCCAGCAGTTACTTCCCTACAGGGCTCGGGGCCAACGTCCTGACTTTC. This encodes CASSYFPTGLGANVLTF.

The chain joins TRBV7-2 to TRBJ2-1, with 9 nucleotides matching TRBD2. Germline CDR1 SGHTA, CDR2 FQGNSA. The CDR3 is 17 amino acids. V shed 1 base, J shed 7 bases, and the junction held 11 bases outside the gene matches. The CDR3 spells CASSLVNGGGARNEQFF. CDR3 sequence (DNA): TGTGCCAGCAGCTTAGTAAACGGCGGGGGGGCCCGGAATGAGCAGTTCTTC.

This chain joins TRBV24-1 and TRBJ2-1, with TRBD2 matching over 7 bases. Germline V lookup: CDR1 KGHDR, CDR2 SFDVKD. V trimming: 4 bases; J trimming: 0 bases; junction bases outside the gene matches: 8. This CDR3 is built from 17 residues. The CDR3 is CATSDPGLPSSYNEQFF. The CDR3 DNA reads TGTGCCACCAGTGACCCGGGACTACCTAGCTCCTACAATGAGCAGTTCTTC.

This clonotype has ten or more counts. The chain recombines TRBV13 with TRBJ2-1; D remains unclear. The CDR3 is 13 residues long. Looked up from germline, CDR1 is PRHDT and CDR2 is FYEKMQ (reference sequence). V gave up 4 bases and J gave up 7 bases, with 11 bases separating them. CDR3 in amino acids: CASSSAAYNEQFF. The DNA for the CDR3 is TGTGCCAGCAGCTCCGCGGCGTATAATGAGCAGTTCTTC.

This clonotype was observed a few times. The gene calls are TRBV6-5 and TRBJ2-1; TRBD2 aligns across 7 bases. V shed 4 bases and J 5 bases; nucleotides not matched to a gene: 8. Per the germline V gene, CDR1 is MNHEY and CDR2 is SVGAGI. The CDR3 loop spans 15 amino acids. The CDR3 loop reads CASSSPWGGDNEQFF. The CDR3 DNA follows: TGTGCCAGCAGTTCCCCCTGGGGGGGTGACAATGAGCAGTTCTTC.

CDR3 nucleotide sequence: TGTGCCAGCAGTAGGACAGCCACAGATACGCAGTATTTT. This translates into CASSRTATDTQYF. The chain couples TRBV2 to TRBJ2-3, with D perhaps TRBD1 (6 bases). The germline V gene encodes CDR1 SNHLY and CDR2 FYNNEI. This CDR3 has 13 residues. V lost 5 bases and J 2 bases, leaving 8 bases between the germline ends.

This clonotype was seen many times. V is TRBV12-3 or TRBV12-4 and J is TRBJ2-6; the D is unclear. The CDR3 sequence is 16 residues long. V shed 5 bases and J shed 0 bases, with 11 bases lying between them. The CDR3 protein is CASSADADSGANVLTF. The CDR3 nucleotides read TGTGCCAGCAGTGCTGACGCGGACTCTGGGGCCAACGTCCTGACTTTC.

In its sample, this clonotype was seen a few times. The J gene is TRBJ2-3, the V gene TRBV28; 10 bases map to TRBD2. Trimming took 3 bases from V and 7 from J; bases not matched to a gene: 16. This CDR3 region has 18 residues. Germline values: CDR1 MDHEN, CDR2 SYDVKM. The CDR3 sequence is CASSFDRAVASGSNTQYF. The CDR3 DNA reads as TGTGCCAGCAGTTTCGATCGCGCCGTGGCTAGCGGGAGTAATACGCAGTATTTT.

This clonotype showed up many times. Compared with germline, one end of the junction differs, possibly owing to a read error. The rearrangement uses TRBV5-1 and TRBJ1-5; TRBD1 aligns across 9 bases. Looked up from germline, CDR1 is SGHRS and CDR2 is YFSETQ. The CDR3 sequence is 14 residues long. CDR3 sequence (DNA): TGTGCCAGCAGGGCCGGGACAGGGAATCAGCCCCAGCATTTT. As protein: CASRAGTGNQPQHF.

The chain employs TRBV3-1 and TRBJ2-1; D is undetermined. Germline V gives CDR1 LGHDT, CDR2 YNNKEL (reference sequence). The CDR3 is 12 residues long. V lost 3 bases to trimming and J lost 6 bases, with 6 bases between them. The CDR3 nucleotides read TGTGCCAGCAGCCATATCCCCAATGAGCAGTTCTTC. This translates into CASSHIPNEQFF.

The chain recombines TRBV6-5 with TRBJ2-7; D assignment may be TRBD1 or TRBD2 (5 bases each). Trimming left V 2 bases short and J 0 bases short, with 17 bases between. The CDR3 runs to 17 residues. In germline, CDR1 is MNHEY, CDR2 SVGAGI. The CDR3 spells CASSYPRPGRSSYEQYF. In DNA form, the CDR3 reads TGTGCCAGCAGTTACCCTCGTCCGGGACGGAGCTCCTACGAGCAGTACTTC.

This clonotype has a handful of counts. The V and J genes are TRBV24-1 and TRBJ1-2; D is unresolved. This CDR3 comprises 11 residues. V was pared by 5 bases and J by 8 bases, with 8 bases between. Germline CDR1 reads KGHDR; CDR2 reads SFDVKD. CDR3 loop: CATSVGEGYTF. In DNA form, the CDR3 reads TGTGCCACCAGTGTGGGTGAGGGCTACACCTTC.

The chain recombines TRBV5-1 with TRBJ2-3, with a weak D call TRBD1 (5 bases). The CDR3 runs 15 residues. Germline-derived CDR1 and CDR2 are SGHRS and YFSETQ. Trimming stripped 4 bases from V and 0 bases from J, with 12 bases between. The CDR3 nucleotides are TGCGCCAGCAGCCCCGACAGAATAAGCACAGATACGCAGTATTTT. Amino acids: CASSPDRISTDTQYF. Full variable domain (rest looked up from reference TRBV5-1 and TRBJ2-3): KAGVTQTPRYLIKTRGQQVTLSCSPISGHRSVSWYQQTPGQGLQFLFEYFSETQRNKGNFPGRFSGRQFSNSRSEMNVSTLELGDSALYLCASSPDRISTDTQYFGPGTRLTVL.

This clonotype has a handful of counts. This chain connects TRBV18 to TRBJ1-1; TRBD1 aligns across 9 bases. Trimming at V came to 5 bases and at J to 5 bases, leaving 3 bases not matched to a gene. Looked up from germline, CDR1 is KGHSH and CDR2 is LQKENI. The CDR3 runs to 13 residues. The CDR3 spells CASSGTGSTEAFF. As DNA, the CDR3 is TGTGCCAGCTCAGGGACAGGGAGTACTGAAGCTTTCTTT.

The chain carries TRBV7-7 and TRBJ2-3; 9 bases line up with TRBD1. Germline CDR1 is SSHAT and CDR2 is FNYEAQ (reference sequence). This CDR3 comprises 14 residues. The V and J ends lost 5 bases and 3 bases, in that order; junction bases with no gene match: 3. The CDR3 DNA is TGTGCCAGCAGCCCCGGGACAGGGACAGATACGCAGTATTTT. Residues: CASSPGTGTDTQYF. The full variable domain, its missing parts supplied by reference TRBV7-7 and TRBJ2-3, is GAGVSQSPRYKVTKRGQDVTLRCDPISSHATLYWYQQALGQGPEFLTYFNYEAQPDKSGLPSDRFSAERPEGSISTLTIQRTEQRDSAMYRCASSPGTGTDTQYFGPGTRLTVL.